One sample yielded the 22 T cell receptor beta chains listed below, sequenced in a study of T cell responses to AZD1222 COVID-19 vaccine. Some clones are missing from TCRdb's copy, which holds only in-frame ones; the method was immunoSEQ multiplex PCR. This table has 150,000 to 200,000 clones, about nine tenths appearing once. The material was peripheral blood, obtained on day 0 of AZD1222 vaccination. The origin of the receptors is an adult in good health.

This chain uses TRBV9 with TRBJ1-1, with D unclear. The CDR3 is 16 amino acids. Trimming stripped 0 bases from V and 0 bases from J, with 12 bases between. CDR1 is SGDLS, CDR2 YYNGEE, per germline. This CDR3 is CASSVGPTHLNTEAFF. DNA of the CDR3: TGTGCCAGCAGCGTAGGCCCCACCCACCTGAACACTGAAGCTTTCTTT.

The chain carries TRBV6-5 and TRBJ1-1; 9 positions match TRBD1. V trimming: 5 bases; J trimming: 1 base; junction bases outside the gene matches: 2. The CDR3 runs to 14 residues. CDR1 is MNHEY and CDR2 is SVGAGI in the germline V gene. This chain's CDR3 is CASSTQGANTEAFF. In nucleotides, the CDR3 is TGTGCCAGCAGTACACAGGGGGCGAACACTGAAGCTTTCTTT.

The chain combines TRBV11-2 with TRBJ1-4, with 8 bases matching TRBD1. The CDR3 totals 13 residues. Germline loops: CDR1 SGHAT, CDR2 FQNNGV. The V segment lost 5 bases and the J segment 11 bases; nucleotides outside the gene matches: 7. DNA for the CDR3: TGTGCCAGCAGCCCCCTAGGACAGGGTAAACTGTTTTTT. Protein: CASSPLGQGKLFF. Filled out from reference TRBV11-2 and TRBJ1-4, the complete variable domain reads EAGVAQSPRYKIIEKRQSVAFWCNPISGHATLYWYQQILGQGPKLLIQFQNNGVVDDSQLPKDRFSAERLKGVDSTLKIQPAKLEDSAVYLCASSPLGQGKLFFGSGTQLSVL.

This rearrangement joins TRBV25-1 to TRBJ1-2; 10 positions agree with TRBD1. Germline lookup yields CDR1 MGHDK and CDR2 SYGVNS. The CDR3 is made up of 14 amino acids. After removal of 4 bases from V and 8 bases from J, the junction contained 7 bases not matched to a gene. The CDR3 region is CASSARQGARGYTF. In nucleotides, the CDR3 is TGTGCCAGCAGTGCGAGACAGGGGGCAAGGGGCTACACCTTC.

This chain uses TRBV5-1 with TRBJ2-2; D gene uncertain. Germline CDR1 SGHRS, CDR2 YFSETQ. Trimming shortened V by 2 bases and J by 5 bases, and 10 bases separated the two germline ends. The CDR3 sequence is 14 residues long. The CDR3 region is CASSFNQVTGELFF. CDR3 nucleotides: TGCGCCAGCAGCTTTAATCAGGTGACCGGGGAGCTGTTTTTT.

The chain uses TRBV18 and TRBJ2-2, with 9 bases matching TRBD1. The V and J ends lost 0 bases and 8 bases, in that order; junction bases with no gene match: 4. This CDR3 has 15 residues. CDR1 and CDR2 (germline): KGHSH, LQKENI. CDR3 sequence: CASSPPNRGQGELFF. CDR3 in DNA: TGTGCCAGCTCACCACCAAACAGGGGGCAAGGGGAGCTGTTTTTT.

The chain combines TRBV4-3 with TRBJ2-7, with D unclear. Germline lookup yields CDR1 LGHNA and CDR2 YSLEER. Trimming pared 1 base from V and 8 bases from J, leaving 15 bases between. The CDR3 totals 14 residues. CDR3 DNA sequence: TGCGCCAGCAGCCAAGTTGGCAGTGGTGGAAAGCAGTACTTC. Translated: CASSQVGSGGKQYF.

The chain's CDR3 is CATKGSGDTQYF. The CDR3 DNA is TGTGCCACCAAGGGGAGTGGAGATACGCAGTATTTT. This chain links TRBV24-1 with TRBJ2-3; D might be TRBD1 or TRBD2, each matching 5 bases. The CDR3 spans 12 residues. The ends were cut back, 8 bases at V and 5 bases at J, with 10 bases in the middle. Germline V gene sequence: CDR1 KGHDR, CDR2 SFDVKD.

In DNA form, the CDR3 reads TGCGCCAGCAGTGAGTCCCTCACCGGGGGGCCGACAGATACGCAGTATTTT. Residues: CASSESLTGGPTDTQYF. The rearrangement links TRBV10-2 to TRBJ2-3, with D perhaps matching TRBD2 (7 bases). Germline-derived CDR1 and CDR2 are WSHSY and SAAADI. V lost 0 bases to trimming and J lost 3 bases, with 16 bases between them. The CDR3 runs 17 residues.

The chain has TRBV6-6 and TRBJ2-3; D is perhaps TRBD1 (6 bases). V was pared by 6 bases and J by 2 bases, with 15 bases between. CDR1 MNHNY and CDR2 SVGAGI come from the germline V gene (reference sequence). There are 15 residues in the CDR3. CDR3 loop: CASSLQGGNTDTQYF. CDR3 coding DNA: TGTGCCAGCAGCCTACAGGGTGGTAACACAGATACGCAGTATTTT.

This chain links TRBV6-5 with TRBJ2-7, with D unclear. V was shortened by 2 bases and J by 0 bases, with 11 bases between the two germline ends. The germline gives CDR1 MNHEY, CDR2 SVGAGI. The CDR3 is made up of 15 amino acids. CDR3: CASSYRLGDSYEQYF. CDR3 sequence (DNA): TGTGCCAGCAGTTACCGCCTGGGTGACTCCTACGAGCAGTACTTC.

The chain employs TRBV29-1 and TRBJ2-7, with no clear D. This CDR3 contains 16 residues. The V end was cut by 0 bases, the J end by 1 base, with 16 bases between. Germline loops: CDR1 SQVTM, CDR2 ANQGSEA. This CDR3 reads CSVEERRSENSYEQYF. CDR3 coding DNA: TGCAGCGTTGAAGAAAGACGGTCAGAGAATTCCTACGAGCAGTACTTC.

This chain joins TRBV7-2 and TRBJ1-5; the D is unclear. The germline V gene encodes CDR1 SGHTA and CDR2 FQGNSA. V was cut by 1 base and J by 6 bases, with 16 bases left in between. This CDR3 region has 16 residues. Here the CDR3 DNA reads TGTGCCAGCAGCTTAGGTGGAGGGTTGGAAAGTCAGCCCCAGCATTTT. It specifies CASSLGGGLESQPQHF.

The V call is TRBV5-1, the J call TRBJ2-7; the D gene is possibly TRBD2 (5 bases). The CDR3 extends over 13 amino acids. The V and J ends lost 4 bases and 4 bases respectively, with 12 bases between them. The germline gives CDR1 SGHRS, CDR2 YFSETQ. CDR3 residues: CASSQGLYYEQYF. For the CDR3, the DNA is TGCGCCAGCAGCCAAGGACTGTATTACGAGCAGTACTTC.

The chain is built from TRBV5-6 and TRBJ1-6, with D perhaps TRBD1 (6 bases). The V end was cut by 2 bases, the J end by 1 base, with 13 bases between. Looked up from germline, CDR1 is SGHDT and CDR2 is YYEEEE. The CDR3 is 17 residues long. The CDR3 protein is CASSFGAGASYNSPLHF. The CDR3 DNA reads TGTGCCAGCAGCTTCGGGGCAGGGGCGTCCTATAATTCACCCCTCCACTTT.

V gene TRBV18 combines with J gene TRBJ1-2, with 8 bases fitting TRBD1. Trimming took 6 bases from V and 1 from J; bases not matched to a gene: 7. Germline CDR1 is KGHSH and CDR2 is LQKENI. The CDR3 covers 15 residues. This CDR3 reads CASSPGQGVNYGYTF. The CDR3 DNA reads as TGTGCCAGCTCCCCTGGACAGGGCGTTAACTATGGCTACACCTTC. Combining the CDR3 with reference TRBV18 and TRBJ1-2 gives the whole variable domain NAGVMQNPRHLVRRRGQEARLRCSPMKGHSHVYWYRQLPEEGLKFMVYLQKENIIDESGMPKERFSAEFPKEGPSILRIQQVVRGDSAAYFCASSPGQGVNYGYTFGSGTRLTVV.

In this sample, this clone turned up once. The chain recombines TRBV6-1 with TRBJ2-1; possible D gene TRBD2, 6 bases. The CDR3 covers 11 residues. V was shortened by 8 bases and J by 8 bases, with 10 bases between the two germline ends. Germline CDR1 MNHNS, CDR2 SASEGT. Written as DNA, the CDR3 is TGTGCCAGCGGCCAGCGGGATGAGCAGTTCTTC. This gives the protein CASGQRDEQFF.

V usage is TRBV5-1 and J usage is TRBJ1-3; possible D gene TRBD1, 5 bases. Trimming removed 4 bases from V and 0 bases from J, with 11 bases in between. The germline V gene has CDR1 SGHRS and CDR2 YFSETQ. The length of the CDR3 is 15 residues. For the CDR3, the DNA is TGCGCCAGCAGCCCGGGACGGGACTCTGGAAACACCATATATTTT. Translated: CASSPGRDSGNTIYF.

V is TRBV3-1 (or the pseudogene TRBV3-2) and J is TRBJ1-6; D is unclear. The CDR3 consists of 17 residues. Trimming pared 0 bases from V and 3 bases from J, leaving 12 bases between. Germline values: CDR1 LGHDT, CDR2 YNNKEL (reference sequence). CDR3 DNA sequence: TGTGCCAGCAGCCAAGACTTCCCAGAATACTATAATTCACCCCTCCACTTT. Residues: CASSQDFPEYYNSPLHF.

V is TRBV18 and J is TRBJ2-5; 7 bases agree with TRBD1. Germline loops: CDR1 KGHSH, CDR2 LQKENI. The CDR3 is 16 residues long. V trimming: 1 base; J trimming: 3 bases; junction bases outside the gene matches: 8. The chain's CDR3 is CASSPQSHRGKETQYF. CDR3 nucleotide sequence: TGTGCCAGCTCACCACAATCCCACAGGGGCAAAGAGACCCAGTACTTC.

This chain links TRBV27 with TRBJ1-6, with a weak D call TRBD1 (6 bases). Deletions cut 4 bases from V and 6 bases from J, with 13 bases between. CDR3 size: 15 residues. Germline values: CDR1 MNHEY, CDR2 SMNVEV (reference sequence). DNA for the CDR3: TGTGCCAGCAGTTGGAATACAGGGTTTAATTCACCCCTCCACTTT. It specifies CASSWNTGFNSPLHF.

The rearrangement links TRBV12-3 or TRBV12-4 to TRBJ2-2; the D is unclear. The CDR3 is 13 residues long. V was trimmed by 0 bases and J by 7 bases, leaving 6 bases between them. The CDR3 DNA reads as TGTGCCAGCAGTTTAGCTCTTATCGGGGAGCTGTTTTTT. Protein product: CASSLALIGELFF.